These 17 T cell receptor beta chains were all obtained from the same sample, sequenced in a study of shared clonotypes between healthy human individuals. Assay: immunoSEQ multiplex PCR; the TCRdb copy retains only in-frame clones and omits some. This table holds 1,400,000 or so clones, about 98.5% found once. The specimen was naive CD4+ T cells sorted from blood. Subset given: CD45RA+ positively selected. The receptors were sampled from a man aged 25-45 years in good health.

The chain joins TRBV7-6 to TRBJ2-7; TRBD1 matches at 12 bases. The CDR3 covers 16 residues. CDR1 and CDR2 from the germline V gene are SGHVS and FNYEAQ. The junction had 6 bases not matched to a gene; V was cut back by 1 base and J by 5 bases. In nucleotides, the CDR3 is TGTGCCAGCAGCTTAGGGTCGGGACAGGGGGCCGACGAGCAGTACTTC. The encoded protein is CASSLGSGQGADEQYF.

In DNA form, the CDR3 reads TGTGCCAGCAGCCTAGGGACGGGTACTAGCACAGATACGCAGTATTTT. Protein product: CASSLGTGTSTDTQYF. The rearrangement links TRBV7-2 to TRBJ2-3; either TRBD1 or TRBD2 may supply D (5 bases each). Per the germline V gene, CDR1 is SGHTA and CDR2 is FQGNSA. Trimming left V 5 bases short and J 0 bases short, with 15 bases between. The CDR3 has 16 residues.

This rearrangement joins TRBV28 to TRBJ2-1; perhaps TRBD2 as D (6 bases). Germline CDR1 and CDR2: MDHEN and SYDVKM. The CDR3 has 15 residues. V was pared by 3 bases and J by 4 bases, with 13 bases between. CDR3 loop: CASSFSGEAYNEQFF. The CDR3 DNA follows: TGTGCCAGCAGTTTTTCGGGAGAGGCGTACAATGAGCAGTTCTTC.

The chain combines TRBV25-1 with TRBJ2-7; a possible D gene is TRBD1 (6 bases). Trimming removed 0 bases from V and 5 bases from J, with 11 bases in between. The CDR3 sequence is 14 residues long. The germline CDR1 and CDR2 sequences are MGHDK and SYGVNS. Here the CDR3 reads CASSEYQQGHEQYF. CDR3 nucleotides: TGTGCCAGCAGTGAATATCAACAGGGTCACGAGCAGTACTTC.

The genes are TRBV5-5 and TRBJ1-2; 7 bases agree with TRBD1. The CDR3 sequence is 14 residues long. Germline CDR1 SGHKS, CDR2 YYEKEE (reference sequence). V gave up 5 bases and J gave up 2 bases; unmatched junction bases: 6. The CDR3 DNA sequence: TGTGCCAGCAGACGACCGGGACAGAACTATGGCTACACCTTC. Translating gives CASRRPGQNYGYTF.

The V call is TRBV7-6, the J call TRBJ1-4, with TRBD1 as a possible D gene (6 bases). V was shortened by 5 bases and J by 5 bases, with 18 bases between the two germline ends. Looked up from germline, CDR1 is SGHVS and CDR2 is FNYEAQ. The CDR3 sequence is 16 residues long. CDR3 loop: CASSRTGRGGNEKLFF. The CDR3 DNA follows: TGTGCCAGCAGCCGCACAGGGCGGGGAGGAAATGAAAAACTGTTTTTT.

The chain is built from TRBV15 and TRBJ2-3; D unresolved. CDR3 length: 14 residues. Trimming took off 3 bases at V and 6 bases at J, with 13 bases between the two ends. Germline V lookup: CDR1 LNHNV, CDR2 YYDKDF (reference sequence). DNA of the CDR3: TGTGCCACCAGCAGCCAGAAGCCTCCGGATACGCAGTATTTT. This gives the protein CATSSQKPPDTQYF.

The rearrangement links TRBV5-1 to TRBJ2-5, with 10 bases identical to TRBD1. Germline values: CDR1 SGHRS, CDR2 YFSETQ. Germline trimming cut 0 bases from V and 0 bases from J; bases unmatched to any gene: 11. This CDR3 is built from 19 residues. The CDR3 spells CASSLVIGRDRGHQETQYF. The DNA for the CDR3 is TGCGCCAGCAGCTTGGTGATAGGGAGGGACAGGGGACACCAAGAGACCCAGTACTTC. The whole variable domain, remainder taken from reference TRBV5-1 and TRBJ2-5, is KAGVTQTPRYLIKTRGQQVTLSCSPISGHRSVSWYQQTPGQGLQFLFEYFSETQRNKGNFPGRFSGRQFSNSRSEMNVSTLELGDSALYLCASSLVIGRDRGHQETQYFGPGTRLLVL.

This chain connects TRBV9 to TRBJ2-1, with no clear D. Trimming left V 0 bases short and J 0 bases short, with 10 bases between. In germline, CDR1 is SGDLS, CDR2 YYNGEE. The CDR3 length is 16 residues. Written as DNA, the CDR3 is TGTGCCAGCAGCGTAGGTGCAGTACCCTCCTACAATGAGCAGTTCTTC. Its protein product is CASSVGAVPSYNEQFF.

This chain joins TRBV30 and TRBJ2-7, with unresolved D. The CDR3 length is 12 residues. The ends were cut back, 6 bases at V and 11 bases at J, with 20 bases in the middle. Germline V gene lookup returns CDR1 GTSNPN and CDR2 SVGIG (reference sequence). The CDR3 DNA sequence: TGTGCCTGTTCCCCGGGTCGCCCTCCAGAGTACTTC. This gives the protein CACSPGRPPEYF.

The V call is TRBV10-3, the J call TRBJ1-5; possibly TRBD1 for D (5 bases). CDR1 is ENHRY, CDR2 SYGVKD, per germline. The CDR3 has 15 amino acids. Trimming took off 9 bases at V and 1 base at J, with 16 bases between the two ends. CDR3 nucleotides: TGTGCCATTTCGAGGGGCCAAGGGAGCAATCAGCCCCAGCATTTT. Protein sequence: CAISRGQGSNQPQHF.

The CDR3 coding sequence is TGCGCCAGCAGCTCCGGACAGGGGAAGGATACGCAGTATTTT. Protein: CASSSGQGKDTQYF. This chain joins TRBV5-1 and TRBJ2-3; 9 nucleotides agree with TRBD1. CDR3 length equals 14 residues. From germline, CDR1 is SGHRS and CDR2 YFSETQ. Trimming took 3 bases from V and 6 from J; bases not matched to a gene: 5.

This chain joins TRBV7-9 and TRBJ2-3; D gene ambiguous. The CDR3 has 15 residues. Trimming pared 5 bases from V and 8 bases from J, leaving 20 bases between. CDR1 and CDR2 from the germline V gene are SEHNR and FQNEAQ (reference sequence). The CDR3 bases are TGTGCCAGCAGCCCCACGCCTACCTCCGAAGGTACGCAGTATTTT. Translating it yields CASSPTPTSEGTQYF.

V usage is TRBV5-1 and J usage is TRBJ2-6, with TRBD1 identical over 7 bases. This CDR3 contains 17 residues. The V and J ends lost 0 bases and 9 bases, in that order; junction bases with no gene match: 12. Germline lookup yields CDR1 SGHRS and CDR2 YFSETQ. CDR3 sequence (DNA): TGCGCCAGCAGCTTGGGGGACAGTTCGTTAAAGGACAACGTCCTGACTTTC. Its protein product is CASSLGDSSLKDNVLTF. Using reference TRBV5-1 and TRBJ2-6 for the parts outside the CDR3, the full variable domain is KAGVTQTPRYLIKTRGQQVTLSCSPISGHRSVSWYQQTPGQGLQFLFEYFSETQRNKGNFPGRFSGRQFSNSRSEMNVSTLELGDSALYLCASSLGDSSLKDNVLTFGAGSRLTVL.

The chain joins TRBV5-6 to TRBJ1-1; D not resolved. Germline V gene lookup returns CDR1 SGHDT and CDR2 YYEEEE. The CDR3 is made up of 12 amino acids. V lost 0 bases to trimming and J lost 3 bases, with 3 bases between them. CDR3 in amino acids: CASSLGDTEAFF. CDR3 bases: TGTGCCAGCAGCTTGGGGGACACTGAAGCTTTCTTT.

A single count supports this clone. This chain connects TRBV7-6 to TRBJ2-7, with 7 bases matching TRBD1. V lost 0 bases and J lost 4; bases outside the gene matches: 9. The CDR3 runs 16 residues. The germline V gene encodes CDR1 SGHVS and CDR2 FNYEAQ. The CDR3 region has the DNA TGTGCCAGCAGCTTAGCTGGAAAGACAGGGACGTACGAGCAGTACTTC. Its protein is CASSLAGKTGTYEQYF. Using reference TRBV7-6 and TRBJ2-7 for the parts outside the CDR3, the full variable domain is GAGVSQSPRYKVTKRGQDVALRCDPISGHVSLYWYRQALGQGPEFLTYFNYEAQQDKSGLPNDRFSAERPEGSISTLTIQRTEQRDSAMYRCASSLAGKTGTYEQYFGPGTRLTVT.

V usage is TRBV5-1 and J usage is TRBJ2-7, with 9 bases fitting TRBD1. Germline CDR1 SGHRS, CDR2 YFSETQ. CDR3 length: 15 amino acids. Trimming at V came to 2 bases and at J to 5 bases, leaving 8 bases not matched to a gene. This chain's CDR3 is CASSFAGTGIDEQYF. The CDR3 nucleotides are TGCGCCAGCAGCTTCGCCGGGACAGGGATTGACGAGCAGTACTTC.